The entry that follows covers one T cell receptor beta chain sequence. What it recognizes is unknown. 13 Jbeta primers and 60 Vbeta primers were used for the PCR. Profiling relied on immunoSEQ multiplex PCR, and the TCRdb table lists in-frame clones only, not all of them. The table for this sample gives 150,000 to 200,000 clones. This specimen comes from a study of cytomegalovirus exposure and HLA in healthy donors. Points from the study as a whole: Presence/absence analyses assumed roughly uniform sequencing depth across donors.

V dropped 3 bases and J dropped 8; count of bases not matched to a gene: 12. This CDR3 is built from 14 residues. The germline gives CDR1 GTSNPN, CDR2 SVGIG (reference sequence). Specimen: PBMCs. The clonotype originates from a man aged 25-45 years in good health and CMV-seronegative. This chain connects TRBV30 to TRBJ1-1; 7 bases are shared with TRBD1. In nucleotides, the CDR3 is TGTGCCTGGAGCAGCGGACAGGCCTTCTCCGAAGCTTTCTTT. This encodes CAWSSGQAFSEAFF. Looking up the rest from reference TRBV30 and TRBJ1-1 gives the full variable domain: SQTIHQWPATLVQPVGSPLSLECTVEGTSNPNLYWYRQAAGRGLQLLFYSVGIGQISSEVPQNLSASRPQDRQFILSSKKLLLSDSGFYLCAWSSGQAFSEAFFGQGTRLTVV.